The 2 T cell receptor beta chains below come from one sample, sequenced in a study of identical twins. TCRdb recomputed calls from the 5' RACE reads with MiXCR, one row per CDR3 protein. The data show just under 650,000 distinct CDR3 sequences, about 7% seen once. These records were also assigned to another study, of yellow fever vaccine responses in identical twins.

Sequencing input: PBMCs. These receptors were obtained from a woman between 18 and 30 years old in good health.

The chain is built from TRBV5-5 and TRBJ2-7; D ambiguous. The CDR3 is made up of 13 amino acids. With 4 bases removed from V and 2 bases from J, the gap between germline ends came to 10 bases. Germline-derived CDR1 and CDR2 are SGHKS and YYEKEE (reference sequence). CDR3 sequence reads: CASSPLVTYEQYV. In DNA, the CDR3 is TGTGCCAGCAGCCCCTTGGTAACCTACGAGCAGTACGTC.

The chain combines TRBV4-1 with TRBJ1-5; D is unclear. Germline V lookup: CDR1 MGHRA, CDR2 YSYEKL. The V end lost 1 base, the J end lost 0 bases, and 7 bases lay between the germline ends. The CDR3 consists of 15 residues. In DNA, the CDR3 is TGCGCCAGCAGCCAAGCCCAGAGTAGCAATCAGCCCCAGCATTTT. This codes for CASSQAQSSNQPQHF.